This is a list of T cell receptor beta chains from one sample in a study of T cell responses to AZD1222 COVID-19 vaccine. Data came from immunoSEQ multiplex PCR; TCRdb stores just in-frame clones and leaves some out. The sample lists nearly 95,000 clones, 85% to 90% occurring once. The sample in question was peripheral blood, obtained 28 days after the second AZD1222 dose. The receptors here all came from an adult who received the AZD1222 COVID-19 vaccine. Both conserved end residues are part of each CDR3. The D gene is left open where the match is weak. The size of a clone is reported for some rows only, either as once, few or many, or as a class for expanded clones.

TRBJ2-5,TRBV12-3/TRBV12-4,TRBD1,-,CASSHRGEETQYF,TGTGCCAGCAGTCACAGGGGCGAGGAGACCCAGTACTTC
TRBJ2-1,TRBV7-6,-,-,CASSLEYGAGTYNEQFF,TGTGCCAGCAGCTTAGAATACGGTGCGGGGACCTACAATGAGCAGTTCTTC
TRBJ2-2,TRBV6-2/TRBV6-3,-,-,CASSYSADSGELFF,TGTGCCAGCAGTTACTCTGCTGATTCCGGGGAGCTGTTTTTT
TRBJ2-3,TRBV2,-,-,CASLGLRGGSSTDTQYF,TGTGCCAGCCTTGGACTTCGAGGGGGGTCTAGCACAGATACGCAGTATTTT
TRBJ2-7,TRBV6-5,TRBD2,-,CASRLAGGTYEQYF,TGTGCCAGCAGACTAGCGGGGGGAACCTACGAGCAGTACTTC
TRBJ2-1,TRBV11-2,TRBD1,-,CASSSPGQHNEQFF,TGTGCCAGCAGCTCGCCGGGACAGCACAATGAGCAGTTCTTC
TRBJ2-1,TRBV18,TRBD1,-,CASSISGGAIEQFF,TGTGCCAGCTCCATTTCAGGGGGCGCTATTGAGCAGTTCTTC
TRBJ2-7,TRBV10-1,-,few,CASSDGLAGYEQYF,TGCGCCAGCAGTGACGGTCTAGCCGGCTACGAGCAGTACTTC
TRBJ1-1,TRBV20-1,-,-,CSPRAQNEAFF,TGCAGCCCTCGGGCCCAAAACGAAGCTTTCTTT
TRBJ1-5,TRBV7-6,TRBD1,-,CASSPGQGDFQPQHF,TGTGCCAGCAGCCCGGGACAGGGGGATTTTCAGCCCCAGCATTTT
TRBJ2-1,TRBV12-3/TRBV12-4,-,-,CASRELDEQFF,TGTGCCAGCCGGGAACTTGATGAGCAGTTCTTC
TRBJ2-3,TRBV7-9,TRBD1,once,CASSERQGSTDTQYF,TGTGCCAGCAGCGAACGACAGGGAAGCACAGATACGCAGTATTTT
TRBJ2-5,TRBV29-1,TRBD2,-,CSASGLAGGVVETQYF,TGCAGCGCCTCTGGACTAGCGGGGGGGGTAGTTGAGACCCAGTACTTC
TRBJ1-5,TRBV6-6,TRBD1,-,CASSYGNRGDQHF,TGTGCCAGCAGTTACGGGAACAGGGGGGACCAGCATTTT
TRBJ2-1,TRBV6-4,-,-,CASSAMAGSDNEQFF,TGTGCCAGCAGTGCCATGGCGGGGTCCGACAATGAGCAGTTCTTC
TRBJ1-4,TRBV6-1,-,-,CASSDFRFRVRTNEKLFF,TGTGCCAGCAGTGATTTTAGATTTCGGGTCAGAACTAATGAAAAACTGTTTTTT
TRBJ2-6,TRBV5-1,-,-,CASRQAIGANVLTF,TGCGCCAGCAGGCAGGCCATTGGGGCCAACGTCCTGACTTTC
TRBJ1-1,TRBV7-9,TRBD1,-,CASSLPRTGNTEAFF,TGTGCCAGCAGCTTACCGAGGACAGGGAACACTGAAGCTTTCTTT
TRBJ2-1,TRBV5-6,-,-,CASSTGYNEQFF,TGTGCCAGCAGTACAGGGTACAATGAGCAGTTCTTC
TRBJ1-1,TRBV29-1,-,-,CSVAGTRGTEAFF,TGCAGCGTAGCGGGGACAAGGGGCACTGAAGCTTTCTTT
TRBJ2-6,TRBV27,-,-,CASMAGYSGANVLTF,TGTGCCAGCATGGCGGGTTACTCTGGGGCCAACGTCCTGACTTTC
TRBJ1-4,TRBV5-1,-,-,CASSLNRPNEKLFF,TGCGCCAGCAGCTTGAACAGGCCGAATGAAAAACTGTTTTTT
TRBJ1-2,TRBV6-1,-,once,CASSDLDNLYGYTF,TGTGCCAGCAGTGACCTGGACAATCTCTATGGCTACACCTTC
TRBJ2-7,TRBV2,TRBD2,-,CASSEMLAGDEQYF,TGTGCCAGCAGTGAAATGCTAGCGGGAGACGAGCAGTACTTC
TRBJ2-7,TRBV19,TRBD2,-,CATSSRASGKTYEQYF,TGTGCCACCTCTTCTAGAGCTAGCGGGAAGACCTACGAGCAGTACTTC
TRBJ2-5,TRBV5-1,TRBD2,-,CASSLRTSGGKTQYF,TGCGCCAGCAGCTTGCGGACTAGCGGTGGAAAGACCCAGTACTTC
TRBJ1-1,TRBV5-8,-,-,CASSLGFGREYEAFF,TGTGCCAGCAGCTTGGGTTTTGGCAGGGAGTATGAAGCTTTCTTT
TRBJ2-7,TRBV7-3,TRBD1,once,CASSLGGQGSYEQYF,TGTGCCAGCAGCTTAGGAGGACAGGGGTCCTACGAGCAGTACTTC
TRBJ1-1,TRBV11-1,-,-,CASSLARVTEAFF,TGTGCCAGCAGCTTAGCGCGGGTGACTGAAGCTTTCTTT
TRBJ1-5,TRBV6-5,-,-,CASSYAQGNGQPQHF,TGTGCCAGCAGTTACGCACAGGGCAACGGTCAGCCCCAGCATTTT
TRBJ2-2,TRBV11-1,-,-,CASSLGAETTGELFF,TGTGCCAGCAGCTTAGGGGCGGAAACTACCGGGGAGCTGTTTTTT
TRBJ1-3,TRBV18,-,-,CASSPSVQLSGNTIYF,TGTGCCAGCTCACCATCGGTGCAGCTCTCTGGAAACACCATATATTTT
TRBJ1-3,TRBV7-9,-,-,CAADRSSGNTIYF,TGTGCGGCAGATCGCAGCTCTGGAAACACCATATATTTT